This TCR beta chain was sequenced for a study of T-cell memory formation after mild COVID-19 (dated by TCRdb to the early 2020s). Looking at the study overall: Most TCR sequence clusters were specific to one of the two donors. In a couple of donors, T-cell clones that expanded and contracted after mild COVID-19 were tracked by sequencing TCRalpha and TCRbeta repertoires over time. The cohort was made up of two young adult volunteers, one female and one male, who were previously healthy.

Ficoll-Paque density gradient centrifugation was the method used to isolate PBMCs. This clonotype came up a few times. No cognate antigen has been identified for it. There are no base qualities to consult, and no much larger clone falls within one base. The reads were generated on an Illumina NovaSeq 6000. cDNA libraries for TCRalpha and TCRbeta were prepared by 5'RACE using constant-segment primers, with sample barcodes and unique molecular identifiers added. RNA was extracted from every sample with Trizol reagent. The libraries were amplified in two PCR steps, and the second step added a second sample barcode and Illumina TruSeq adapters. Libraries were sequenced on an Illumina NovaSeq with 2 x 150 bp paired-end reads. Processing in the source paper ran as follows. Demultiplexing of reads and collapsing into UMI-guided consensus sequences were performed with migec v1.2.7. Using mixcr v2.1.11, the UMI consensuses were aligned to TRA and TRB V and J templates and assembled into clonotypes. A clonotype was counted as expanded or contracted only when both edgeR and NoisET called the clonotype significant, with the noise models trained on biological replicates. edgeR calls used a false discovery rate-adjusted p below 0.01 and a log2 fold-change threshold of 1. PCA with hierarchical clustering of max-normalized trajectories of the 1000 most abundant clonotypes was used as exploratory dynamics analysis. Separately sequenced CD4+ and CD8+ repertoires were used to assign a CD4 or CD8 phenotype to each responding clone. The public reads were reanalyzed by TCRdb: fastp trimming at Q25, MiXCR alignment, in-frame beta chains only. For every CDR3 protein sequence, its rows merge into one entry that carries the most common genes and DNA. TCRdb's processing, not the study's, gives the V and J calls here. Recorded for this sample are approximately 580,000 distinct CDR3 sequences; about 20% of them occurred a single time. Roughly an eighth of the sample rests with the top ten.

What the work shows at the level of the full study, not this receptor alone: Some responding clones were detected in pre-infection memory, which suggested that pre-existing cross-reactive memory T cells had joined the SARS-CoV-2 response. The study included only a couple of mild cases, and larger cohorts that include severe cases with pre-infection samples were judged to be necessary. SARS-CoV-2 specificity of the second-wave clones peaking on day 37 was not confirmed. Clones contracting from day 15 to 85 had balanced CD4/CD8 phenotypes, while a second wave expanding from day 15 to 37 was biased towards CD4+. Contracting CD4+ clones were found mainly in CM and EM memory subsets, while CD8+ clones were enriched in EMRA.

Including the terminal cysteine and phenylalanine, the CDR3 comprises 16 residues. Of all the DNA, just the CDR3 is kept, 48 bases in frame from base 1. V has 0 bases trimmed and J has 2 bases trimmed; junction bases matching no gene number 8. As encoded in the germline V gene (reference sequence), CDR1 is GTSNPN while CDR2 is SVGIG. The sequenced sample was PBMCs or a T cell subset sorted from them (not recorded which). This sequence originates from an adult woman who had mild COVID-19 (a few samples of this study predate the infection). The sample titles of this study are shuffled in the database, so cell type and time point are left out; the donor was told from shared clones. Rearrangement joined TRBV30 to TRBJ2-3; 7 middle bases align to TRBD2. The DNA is TGTGCCTGGAGTGTAGAGGGGCGGGGGATCACAGATACGCAGTATTTT. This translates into CAWSVEGRGITDTQYF.